This T cell receptor (beta chain) was obtained from a study of post-analysis software for immune sequencing data. Study at large: Included among the disease courses, which were recorded for the cohort, were relapsing-remitting, secondary progressive and progressive-relapsing multiple sclerosis. The study, taken as a whole, reports: Pronounced co-clustering by F measure was evident among identically batched samples. About 5 TRBV segments (TRBV5-6, TRBV5-1 and TRBV20-1 among them) occurred more frequently in patients than in controls. The study found significantly lower normalized Chao1 diversity in multiple sclerosis patients than in controls.

The TCR beta cDNA libraries contained unique molecular identifiers. TCRdb reprocessed the PCR reads via MiXCR and lists one record per CDR3 protein. The sample carries 650,000 to 850,000 distinct CDR3 sequences, 46% recorded once. Concerning this clonotype itself: Antigen: not known. This clone may be a read error of a much larger clone one base away.

The CDR3 runs 12 residues. Germline V gene data show CDR1 as SQVTM and CDR2 as ANQGSEA. The V and J ends lost 7 bases and 2 bases respectively, with 10 bases between them. This receptor was identified in a girl aged 5 to 17 with multiple sclerosis. The genes are TRBV29-1 and TRBJ2-3; D unresolved. What was sequenced was blood. The CDR3, as DNA: TGCAGCGGTGCCGGATACACAGATACGCAGTATTTT. Amino acid sequence: CSGAGYTDTQYF.